Shown below are 15 T cell receptor beta chains from a single sample sequenced in a study of T cell responses to AZD1222 COVID-19 vaccine. The data were produced by immunoSEQ multiplex PCR, yet TCRdb's version contains in-frame clones alone and is incomplete. The sample includes 88,000 or so clones, about 89% of them seen just once. The specimen was peripheral blood, collected 28 days after the second AZD1222 dose. These receptors were taken from an adult who received the AZD1222 COVID-19 vaccine.

The V call is TRBV5-1, the J call TRBJ1-3; D ambiguous. CDR3 size: 15 residues. Germline V gives CDR1 SGHRS, CDR2 YFSETQ. The V end was cut by 0 bases, the J end by 0 bases, with 7 bases between. DNA for the CDR3: TGCGCCAGCAGCTTGGCTGCAAACTCTGGAAACACCATATATTTT. Its protein product is CASSLAANSGNTIYF.

The rearrangement joins TRBV12-5 to TRBJ1-4; maybe TRBD1 (5 bases). Germline V gives CDR1 LGHNT, CDR2 FRNRAP. The CDR3 is 14 amino acids. V was cut by 3 bases and J by 5 bases, with 10 bases left in between. The chain's CDR3 is CASGFGGGNEKLFF. DNA for the CDR3: TGTGCTAGTGGTTTTGGGGGAGGGAATGAAAAACTGTTTTTT.

With respect to this clone: At one boundary the junction diverges from the germline segment, which might be a read error. The chain combines TRBV4-1 with TRBJ1-3; D gene uncertain. CDR1 is MGHRA and CDR2 is YSYEKL in the germline V gene. This CDR3 region has 14 residues. In DNA form, the CDR3 reads TGCGCCAGCAGCCAAGCAGGATCTGGAAACACCATATGTTTT. This encodes CASSQAGSGNTICF.

The chain joins TRBV7-2 to TRBJ2-1, with 12 bases aligning to TRBD1. The CDR3 loop spans 14 amino acids. CDR1 and CDR2 (germline): SGHTA, FQGNSA. After removal of 5 bases from V and 7 bases from J, the junction contained 3 bases not matched to a gene. The CDR3 DNA follows: TGTGCCAGCAGCGCGGGACAGGGGGCGAATGAGCAGTTCTTC. This codes for CASSAGQGANEQFF.

This chain links TRBV6-5 with TRBJ1-1; TRBD1 might be the D (5 bases). The CDR3 has 13 residues. V lost 8 bases and J 1 base, leaving 11 bases between the germline ends. Germline V gives CDR1 MNHEY, CDR2 SVGAGI. The CDR3 is CASLGRPNTEAFF. CDR3 bases: TGTGCCAGCCTGGGACGGCCGAACACTGAAGCTTTCTTT.

This clone was found once. The V call is TRBV6-2 or TRBV6-3, the J call TRBJ2-3, with D uncertain. The CDR3 contains 15 residues. The germline CDR1 and CDR2 sequences are MNHEY and SVGEGT. Trimming took off 0 bases at V and 6 bases at J, with 13 bases between the two ends. Here the CDR3 reads CASSYSTVRADTQYF. The CDR3 DNA sequence: TGTGCCAGCAGTTACTCGACGGTACGGGCGGATACGCAGTATTTT.

The chain's CDR3 is CASSYGLGGYTF. The CDR3, as DNA: TGTGCCAGCAGTTACGGGCTCGGCGGCTACACCTTC. The J gene is TRBJ1-2, the V gene TRBV6-5, with no clear D. The CDR3 consists of 12 residues. CDR1 and CDR2 (germline): MNHEY, SVGAGI. Between the trimmed V and J ends, which lost 2 bases and 8 bases, there was a span of 9 bases.

This chain connects TRBV29-1 to TRBJ2-5; perhaps TRBD2 as D (5 bases). The CDR3 has 13 residues. Trimming stripped 6 bases from V and 2 bases from J, with 13 bases between. Germline loops: CDR1 SQVTM, CDR2 ANQGSEA. The CDR3 spells CSVGRQTQETQYF. For the CDR3, the DNA is TGCAGCGTGGGGAGACAAACGCAAGAGACCCAGTACTTC.

This chain joins TRBV5-5 and TRBJ2-5; D is possibly TRBD1 or TRBD2 (6 bases each). Germline CDR1 is SGHKS and CDR2 is YYEKEE (reference sequence). The CDR3 extends over 16 amino acids. Trimming removed 3 bases from V and 0 bases from J, with 15 bases in between. The CDR3 region is CASSSRGGPYQETQYF. In DNA, the CDR3 is TGTGCCAGCAGCTCCCGAGGGGGGCCGTACCAAGAGACCCAGTACTTC. Using reference TRBV5-5 and TRBJ2-5 for the parts outside the CDR3, the full variable domain is DAGVTQSPTHLIKTRGQQVTLRCSPISGHKSVSWYQQVLGQGPQFIFQYYEKEERGRGNFPDRFSARQFPNYSSELNVNALLLGDSALYLCASSSRGGPYQETQYFGPGTRLLVL.

CDR3 sequence reads: CASSSAATGAGYGYTF. The CDR3 coding sequence is TGTGCCAGCAGCTCCGCAGCGACAGGGGCGGGATATGGCTACACCTTC. The chain uses TRBV7-2 and TRBJ1-2; 8 bases match TRBD1. This CDR3 comprises 16 residues. Germline CDR1 reads SGHTA; CDR2 reads FQGNSA. V trimming: 4 bases; J trimming: 5 bases; junction bases outside the gene matches: 12.

The J gene is TRBJ1-1, the V gene TRBV4-2; tentatively, D is TRBD1 (5 bases). The CDR3 extends over 15 amino acids. V was trimmed by 0 bases and J by 4 bases, leaving 12 bases between them. Germline values: CDR1 LGHNA, CDR2 YNFKEQ. The CDR3 bases are TGTGCCAGCAGCCAAGATGTGCAGGGTATCACTGAAGCTTTCTTT. The encoded protein is CASSQDVQGITEAFF.

CDR3 in DNA: TGTGCCTGGGCCGGACGATCAGATACGCAGTATTTT. Translating gives CAWAGRSDTQYF. The chain uses TRBV30 and TRBJ2-3; unclear D gene. The CDR3 is 12 residues long. V lost 5 bases to trimming and J lost 4 bases, with 10 bases between them. From germline, CDR1 is GTSNPN and CDR2 SVGIG (reference sequence). Looking up the rest from reference TRBV30 and TRBJ2-3 gives the full variable domain: SQTIHQWPATLVQPVGSPLSLECTVEGTSNPNLYWYRQAAGRGLQLLFYSVGIGQISSEVPQNLSASRPQDRQFILSSKKLLLSDSGFYLCAWAGRSDTQYFGPGTRLTVL.

This clone has only a few counts. The rearrangement uses TRBV7-9 and TRBJ2-3, with TRBD2 identical over 9 bases. V shed 5 bases and J 3 bases; nucleotides not matched to a gene: 6. Germline CDR1 is SEHNR and CDR2 is FQNEAQ (reference sequence). This CDR3 has 15 amino acids. CDR3 amino acids: CASSPSGGQTDTQYF. The DNA for the CDR3 is TGTGCCAGCAGCCCGAGCGGGGGGCAAACAGATACGCAGTATTTT.

V usage is TRBV18 and J usage is TRBJ2-2; D unresolved. V was shortened by 0 bases and J by 2 bases, with 7 bases between the two germline ends. The germline CDR1 and CDR2 sequences are KGHSH and LQKENI. This CDR3 is built from 15 residues. The CDR3 is CASSPPSRNTGELFF. CDR3 sequence (DNA): TGTGCCAGCTCACCACCCTCTAGAAACACCGGGGAGCTGTTTTTT.

V and J are TRBV7-9 and TRBJ2-3, with D uncertain. Germline V gene data show CDR1 as SEHNR and CDR2 as FQNEAQ (reference sequence). Trimming stripped 2 bases from V and 2 bases from J, with 2 bases between. This CDR3 comprises 12 residues. The CDR3, as DNA: TGTGCCAGCAGCTTACCCACAGATACGCAGTATTTT. Its protein product is CASSLPTDTQYF.